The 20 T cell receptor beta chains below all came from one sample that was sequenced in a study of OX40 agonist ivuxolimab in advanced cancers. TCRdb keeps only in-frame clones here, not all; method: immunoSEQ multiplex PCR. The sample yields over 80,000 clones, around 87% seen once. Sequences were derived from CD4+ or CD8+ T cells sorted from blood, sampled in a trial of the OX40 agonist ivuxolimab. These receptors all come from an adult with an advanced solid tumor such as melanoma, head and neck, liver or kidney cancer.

The CDR3 DNA sequence: TGTGCCAGTAGTCCTAGCGGGAGGGGGAAGCAGTATTTT. Amino acids: CASSPSGRGKQYF. The V call is TRBV19, the J call TRBJ2-3, with 12 bases matching TRBD2. Per germline, CDR1 LNHDA and CDR2 SQIVND (reference sequence). This CDR3 is 13 amino acids long. V gave up 5 bases and J gave up 11 bases; unmatched junction bases: 5.

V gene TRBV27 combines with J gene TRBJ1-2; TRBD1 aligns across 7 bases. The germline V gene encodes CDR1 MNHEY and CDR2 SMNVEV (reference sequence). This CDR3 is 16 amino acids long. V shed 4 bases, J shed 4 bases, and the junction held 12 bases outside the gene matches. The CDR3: CASSSLRQGWSYGYTF. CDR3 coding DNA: TGTGCCAGCAGTTCCCTCCGACAGGGTTGGAGCTATGGCTACACCTTC.

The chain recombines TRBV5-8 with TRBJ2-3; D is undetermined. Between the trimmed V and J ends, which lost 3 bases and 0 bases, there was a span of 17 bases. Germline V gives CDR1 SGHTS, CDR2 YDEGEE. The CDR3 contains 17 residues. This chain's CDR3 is CASSSGLGGASTDTQYF. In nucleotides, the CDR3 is TGTGCCAGCAGCTCTGGGCTAGGCGGCGCTAGCACAGATACGCAGTATTTT.

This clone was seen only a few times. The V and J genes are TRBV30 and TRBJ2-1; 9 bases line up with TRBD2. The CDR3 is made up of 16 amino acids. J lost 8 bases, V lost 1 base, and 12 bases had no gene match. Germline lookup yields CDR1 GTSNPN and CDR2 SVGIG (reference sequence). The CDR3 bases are TGTGCCTGGAGTGAAGCTAGCGGGACAATTATCGATGAGCAGTTCTTC. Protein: CAWSEASGTIIDEQFF.

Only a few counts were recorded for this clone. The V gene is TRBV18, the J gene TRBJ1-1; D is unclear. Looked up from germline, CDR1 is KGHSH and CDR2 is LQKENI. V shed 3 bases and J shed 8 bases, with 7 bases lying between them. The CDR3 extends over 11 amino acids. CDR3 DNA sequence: TGTGCCAGCTCACCGAGAGGGGAAGCTTTCTTT. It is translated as CASSPRGEAFF.

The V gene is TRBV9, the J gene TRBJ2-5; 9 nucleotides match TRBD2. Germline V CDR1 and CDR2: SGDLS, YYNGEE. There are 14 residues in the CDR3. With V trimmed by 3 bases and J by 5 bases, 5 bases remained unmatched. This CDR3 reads CASSALAGAETQYF. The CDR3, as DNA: TGTGCCAGCAGCGCGTTAGCGGGAGCTGAGACCCAGTACTTC.

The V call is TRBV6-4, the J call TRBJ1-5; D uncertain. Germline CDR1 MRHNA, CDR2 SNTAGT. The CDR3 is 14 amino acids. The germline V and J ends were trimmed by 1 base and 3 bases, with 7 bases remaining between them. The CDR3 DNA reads TGTGCCAGCAGTGACTGGCAGTCCAATCAGCCCCAGCATTTT. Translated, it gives CASSDWQSNQPQHF.

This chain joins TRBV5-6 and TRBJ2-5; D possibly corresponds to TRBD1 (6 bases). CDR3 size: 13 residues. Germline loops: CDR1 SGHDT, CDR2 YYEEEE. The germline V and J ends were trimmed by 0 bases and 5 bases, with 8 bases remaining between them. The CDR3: CASSLAGVETQYF. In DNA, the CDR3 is TGTGCCAGCAGCTTGGCAGGGGTGGAGACCCAGTACTTC.

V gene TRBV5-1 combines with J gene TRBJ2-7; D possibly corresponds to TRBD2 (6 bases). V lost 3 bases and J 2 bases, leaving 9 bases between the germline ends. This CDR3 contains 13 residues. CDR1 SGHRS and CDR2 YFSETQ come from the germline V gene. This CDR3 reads CASSWGEAYEQYF. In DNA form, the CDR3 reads TGCGCCAGCAGCTGGGGGGAAGCCTACGAGCAGTACTTC.

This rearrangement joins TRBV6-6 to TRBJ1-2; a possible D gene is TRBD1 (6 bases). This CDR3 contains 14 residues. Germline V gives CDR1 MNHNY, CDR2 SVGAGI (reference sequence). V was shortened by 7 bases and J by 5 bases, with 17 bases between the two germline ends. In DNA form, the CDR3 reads TGTGCCAGCAAGTGGCTCGGACAGAAGTATGGCTACACCTTC. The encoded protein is CASKWLGQKYGYTF.

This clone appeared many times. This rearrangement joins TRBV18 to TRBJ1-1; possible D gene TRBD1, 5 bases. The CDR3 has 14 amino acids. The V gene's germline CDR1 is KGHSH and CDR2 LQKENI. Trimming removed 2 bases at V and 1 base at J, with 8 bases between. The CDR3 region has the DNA TGTGCCAGCTCACCAAATCAGGGGAACACTGAAGCTTTCTTT. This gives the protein CASSPNQGNTEAFF.

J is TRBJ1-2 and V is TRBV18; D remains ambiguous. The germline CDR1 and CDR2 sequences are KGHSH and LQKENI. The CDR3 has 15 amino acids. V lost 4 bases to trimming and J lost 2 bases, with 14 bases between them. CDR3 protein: CASSQTAGENYGYTF. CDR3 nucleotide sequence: TGTGCCAGCTCACAGACTGCAGGCGAGAACTATGGCTACACCTTC.

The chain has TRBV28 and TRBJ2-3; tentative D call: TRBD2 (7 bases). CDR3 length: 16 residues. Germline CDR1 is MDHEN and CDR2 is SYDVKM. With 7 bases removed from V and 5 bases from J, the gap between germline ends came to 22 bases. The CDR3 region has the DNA TGTGCCAGCACCACCCCCCGCGGGGGCGCGATAGATACGCAGTATTTT. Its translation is CASTTPRGGAIDTQYF. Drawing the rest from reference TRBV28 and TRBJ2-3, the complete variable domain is DVKVTQSSRYLVKRTGEKVFLECVQDMDHENMFWYRQDPGLGLRLIYFSYDVKMKEKGDIPEGYSVSREKKERFSLILESASTNQTSMYLCASTTPRGGAIDTQYFGPGTRLTVL.

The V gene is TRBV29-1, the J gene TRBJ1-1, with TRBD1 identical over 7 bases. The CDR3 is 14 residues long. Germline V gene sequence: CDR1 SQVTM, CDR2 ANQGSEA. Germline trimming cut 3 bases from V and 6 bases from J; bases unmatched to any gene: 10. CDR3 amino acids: CSVDRGGVGSEAFF. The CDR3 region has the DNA TGCAGCGTTGACAGGGGGGGAGTGGGGTCTGAAGCTTTCTTT.

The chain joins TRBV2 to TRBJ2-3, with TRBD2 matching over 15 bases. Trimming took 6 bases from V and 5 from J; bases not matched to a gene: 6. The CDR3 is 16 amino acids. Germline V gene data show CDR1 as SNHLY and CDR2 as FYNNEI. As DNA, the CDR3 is TGTGCCAGCAGCGAACCGGGACTAGCGGGGGGAGATACGCAGTATTTT. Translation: CASSEPGLAGGDTQYF.

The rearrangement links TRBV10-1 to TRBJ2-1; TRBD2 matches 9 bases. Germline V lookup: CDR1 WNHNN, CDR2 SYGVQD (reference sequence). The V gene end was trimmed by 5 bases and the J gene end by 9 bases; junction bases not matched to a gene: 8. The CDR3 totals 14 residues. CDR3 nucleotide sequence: TGCGCCAGCAGTATAGCGGGAGAAGGAGGTGAGCAGTTCTTC. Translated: CASSIAGEGGEQFF.

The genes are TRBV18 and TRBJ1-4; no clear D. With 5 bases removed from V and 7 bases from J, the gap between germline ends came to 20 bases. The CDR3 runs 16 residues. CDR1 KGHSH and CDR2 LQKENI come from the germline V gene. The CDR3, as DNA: TGTGCCAGCTCATTAGTCTTCCCCACAGTCGGTGAAAAACTGTTTTTT. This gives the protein CASSLVFPTVGEKLFF.

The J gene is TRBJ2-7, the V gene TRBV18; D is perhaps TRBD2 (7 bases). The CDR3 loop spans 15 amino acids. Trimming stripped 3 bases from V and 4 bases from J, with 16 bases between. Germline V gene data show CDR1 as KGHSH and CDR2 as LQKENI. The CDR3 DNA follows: TGTGCCAGCTCACCGAGGGGGGGCGATCGGTACGAGCAGTACGTC. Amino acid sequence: CASSPRGGDRYEQYV.

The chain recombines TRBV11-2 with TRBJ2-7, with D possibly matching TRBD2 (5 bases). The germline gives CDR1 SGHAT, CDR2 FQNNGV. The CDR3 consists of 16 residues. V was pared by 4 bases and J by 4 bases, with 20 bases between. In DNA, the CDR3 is TGTGCCAGCAGCTCCTCCCGAGGGCCCGGTCTTTACGAGCAGTACGTC. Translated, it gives CASSSSRGPGLYEQYV.

CDR3 residues: CASSLSSQSSQHF. Written as DNA, the CDR3 is TGTGCCAGCAGCTTAAGCTCGCAAAGTTCCCAGCATTTT. The chain uses TRBV7-2 and TRBJ1-5; D remains unclear. V dropped 2 bases and J dropped 11 bases, with 13 bases sitting between them. Germline V gene sequence: CDR1 SGHTA, CDR2 FQGNSA. This CDR3 region has 13 residues.